These T cell receptor beta chains were read from a single sample in a study of blood T cell repertoires in COVID-19. The method was immunoSEQ multiplex PCR; TCRdb's version includes in-frame clones alone and lacks a portion of them. The sample consists of under 450,000 clones, roughly four fifths of them appearing once. Source material: peripheral blood. The receptors were gathered from a human donor with acute or convalescent COVID-19. The donor label of this sample is uncertain. CDR3s include the opening cysteine and the closing phenylalanine or tryptophan. Each record gives: clone size, J gene, D gene, V gene, CDR3 DNA, CDR3 protein. The D gene is left open where the match is weak. Size tells how often a clone was seen (once, few, many) or the class of an expanded clone, and some rows leave it out.

>few|TRBJ1-5|NA|TRBV2
TGTGCCAGCAGCGAAATCTATAGCAATCAGCCCCAGCATTTT
CASSEIYSNQPQHF
>NA|TRBJ1-4|NA|TRBV2
TGTGCCAGCAGACGGACTGGGACAAGGACCGCAACTAATGAAAAACTGTTTTTT
CASRRTGTRTATNEKLFF
>NA|TRBJ2-7|NA|TRBV27
TGTGCCAGCACCTACCGCTATCCAGGACAGAGTTACGAGCAGTACTTC
CASTYRYPGQSYEQYF
>NA|TRBJ1-5|NA|TRBV2
TGTGCCAGCAGCGAGATACAGCCAAATCAGCCCCAGCATTTT
CASSEIQPNQPQHF
>NA|TRBJ1-2|NA|TRBV5-6
TGTGCCAGCAGCTTGGACAGATATGGCTACACCTTC
CASSLDRYGYTF
>once|TRBJ1-6|NA|TRBV7-8
TGTGCCAGCAGCAAGGGGGCCTATAATTCACCCCTCCACTTT
CASSKGAYNSPLHF
>NA|TRBJ2-1|NA|TRBV2
TGTGCCAGCAGTGAAAGGGGGAGCTTCTGGAGCTCCTACAATGAGCAGTTCTTC
CASSERGSFWSSYNEQFF
>NA|TRBJ1-2|NA|TRBV6-5
TGTGCCAGCAGCCCAAGGGGAAAAGTCTATGGCTACACCTTC
CASSPRGKVYGYTF
>NA|TRBJ1-5|TRBD1|TRBV5-6
TGTGCCAGCAGCTTGTATGGGACAGGGGGCAATCAGCCCCAGCATTTT
CASSLYGTGGNQPQHF
>NA|TRBJ2-3|TRBD1|TRBV19
TGTGCCAGTACCAGGGGACAGCTCACAGATACGCAGTATTTT
CASTRGQLTDTQYF
>NA|TRBJ1-2|NA|TRBV14
TGTGCCAGCAGCCAAGAAAGGGGATTTATCGGCTACACCTTC
CASSQERGFIGYTF
>NA|TRBJ2-7|NA|TRBV6-6
TGTGCCAGCAGTTACGCCCGGGGAAAGTACTTC
CASSYARGKYF
>few|TRBJ2-1|TRBD2|TRBV28
TGTGCCAGCAGTCTTCTAGCGGGCGATTTCAATGAGCAGTTCTTC
CASSLLAGDFNEQFF
>once|TRBJ1-2|NA|TRBV5-6
NA
CASSFGPGQLFNYGYTF
>NA|TRBJ2-5|TRBD2|TRBV5-1
TGCGCCAGCAGCCGGGTACTAGCGGCCTCTCAAGAGACCCAGTACTTC
CASSRVLAASQETQYF
>NA|TRBJ1-2|TRBD1|TRBV5-4
TGTGCCAGCAGTTTCGGGACAGGGGAAGGCTACACCTTC
CASSFGTGEGYTF
>NA|TRBJ2-5|TRBD1|TRBV5-1
TGCGCCAGCAGCACTGGACAGGGTAGGGAGACCCAGTACTTC
CASSTGQGRETQYF
>few|TRBJ2-7|TRBD2|TRBV3-1/TRBV3-2
TGTGCCAGCAGCCGAAAAGATGGGACTAGCGGGAGGGGGGGCGAGCAGTACTTC
CASSRKDGTSGRGGEQYF
>NA|TRBJ1-5|NA|TRBV7-2
TGTGCCAGCAGTCTACCTAGTAGCAATCAGCCCCAGCATTTT
CASSLPSSNQPQHF
>NA|TRBJ2-3|NA|TRBV6-1
TGTGCCAGCAGTGATTGGGGGCGCACAGATACGCAGTATTTT
CASSDWGRTDTQYF
>NA|TRBJ1-6|TRBD1|TRBV5-1
TGCGCCAGCAGCTTGGATGGACAGGTTAATTCACCCCTCCACTTT
CASSLDGQVNSPLHF
>NA|TRBJ2-3|NA|TRBV7-2
TGTGCCAGCAGCTTAGGGCCCCGCACAGATACGCAGTATTTT
CASSLGPRTDTQYF
>NA|TRBJ1-3|TRBD1|TRBV5-1
TGCGCCAGCAGCTCCGGGACAGGATCCGGAAACACCATATATTTT
CASSSGTGSGNTIYF
>NA|TRBJ2-7|TRBD2|TRBV3-1/TRBV3-2
TGTGCCAGCAGCCCCCGACTAGCGGATTCCTACGAGCAGTACTTC
CASSPRLADSYEQYF
>NA|TRBJ2-3|NA|TRBV4-1
TGCGCCAGCAGCCAACTTCCCTTTACTCGCACAGATACGCAGTATTTT
CASSQLPFTRTDTQYF
>NA|TRBJ2-1|NA|TRBV7-2
TGTGCCAGCAGCCCCAAGGACTTCCCCCCCGCGGATGAGCAGTTCTTC
CASSPKDFPPADEQFF
>NA|TRBJ2-3|TRBD1|TRBV7-8
TGTGCCAGCAGCTTAGCTATAAGGGGGCTCACAGATACGCAGTATTTT
CASSLAIRGLTDTQYF
>NA|TRBJ2-1|TRBD2|TRBV7-9
TGTGCCAGCAGCCTCCGAGCGGGAGCTGGGAATGAGCAGTTCTTC
CASSLRAGAGNEQFF
>NA|TRBJ2-7|NA|TRBV5-4
TGTGCCAGCAGCTTCAACTCCTACGAGCAGTACTTC
CASSFNSYEQYF
>NA|TRBJ2-7|TRBD2|TRBV6-1
TGTGCCAGCAGTGAACTGGGACTAACCTACGAGCAGTACTTC
CASSELGLTYEQYF
>once|TRBJ2-7|TRBD1|TRBV24-1
TGTGCCACCAGTGATCACGGGACAGGGGACTACGAGCAGTACTTC
CATSDHGTGDYEQYF
>few|TRBJ1-3|NA|TRBV9
TGTGCCAGCAGCGCCCAGACCGGGATAGGAAACACCATATATTTT
CASSAQTGIGNTIYF
>NA|TRBJ2-1|TRBD1|TRBV5-1
TGCGCCAGCAGCTCCACAGGGGAAGTGCAGTTCTTC
CASSSTGEVQFF
>NA|TRBJ1-5|NA|TRBV12-3/TRBV12-4
TGTGCCAGCAGCAGCAAGGGGTTGCAGCCCCAGCATTTT
CASSSKGLQPQHF
>NA|TRBJ1-2|TRBD1|TRBV5-1
TGCGCCAGCATCCCTAACCCAGGGGGGAACTATGGCTACACCTTC
CASIPNPGGNYGYTF
>NA|TRBJ1-1|NA|TRBV5-1
TGCGCCAGCAGCTTCCAAACTGGACGGGGAGCTGAAGCTTTCTTT
CASSFQTGRGAEAFF
>NA|TRBJ2-7|NA|TRBV2
TGTGCCAGCAGTGAAGTTCTGGGCGGGACCATTACCTACGAGCAGTACTTC
CASSEVLGGTITYEQYF